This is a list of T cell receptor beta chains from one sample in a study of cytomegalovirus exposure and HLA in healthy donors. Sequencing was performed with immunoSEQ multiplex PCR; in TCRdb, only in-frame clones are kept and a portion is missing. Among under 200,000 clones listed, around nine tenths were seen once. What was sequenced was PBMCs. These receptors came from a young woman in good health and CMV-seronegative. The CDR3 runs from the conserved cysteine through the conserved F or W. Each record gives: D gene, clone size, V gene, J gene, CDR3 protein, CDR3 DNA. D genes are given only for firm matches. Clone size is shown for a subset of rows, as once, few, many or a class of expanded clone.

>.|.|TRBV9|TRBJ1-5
CASSVGRGQPQHF
TGTGCCAGCAGCGTAGGCCGAGGTCAGCCCCAGCATTTT
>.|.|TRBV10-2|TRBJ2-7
CASSESVGLSRGNLYEQYF
TGCGCCAGCAGTGAGTCGGTTGGGTTGTCTCGCGGAAACCTTTACGAGCAGTACTTC
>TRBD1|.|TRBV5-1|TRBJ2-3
CASSLMGQGMVGTDTQYF
TGCGCCAGCAGCTTGATGGGACAGGGCATGGTTGGCACAGATACGCAGTATTTT
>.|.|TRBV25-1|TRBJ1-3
CASSDPAESEGNTIYF
TGTGCCAGCAGTGATCCCGCGGAGTCGGAGGGAAACACCATATATTTT
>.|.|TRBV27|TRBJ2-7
CARGNFGHYYEQYF
TGTGCCAGGGGGAACTTTGGACATTACTACGAGCAGTACTTC
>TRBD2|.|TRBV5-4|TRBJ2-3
CASSLGAGGRGDTQYF
TGTGCCAGCAGCTTGGGGGCGGGGGGGCGGGGAGATACGCAGTATTTT
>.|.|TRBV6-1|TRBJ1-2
CASRQVGYGYTF
TGTGCCAGCAGACAGGTCGGCTATGGCTACACCTTC
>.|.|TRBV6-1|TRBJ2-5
CASRAGFIQETQYF
TGTGCCAGCCGGGCAGGGTTTATACAAGAGACCCAGTACTTC
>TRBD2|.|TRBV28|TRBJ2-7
CASSLAGAIYEQYF
TGTGCCAGCAGTCTAGCGGGGGCGATCTACGAGCAGTACTTC
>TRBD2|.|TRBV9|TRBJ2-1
CASSVDIGGRYPNEQFF
TGTGCCAGCAGCGTAGACATAGGCGGGAGGTATCCCAATGAGCAGTTCTTC
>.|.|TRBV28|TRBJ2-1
CASSFTSLLNEQFF
TGTGCCAGCAGTTTCACTAGCCTCCTCAATGAGCAGTTCTTC
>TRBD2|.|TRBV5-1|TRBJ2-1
CASSPGLGASGEQFF
TGCGCCAGCAGCCCCGGACTAGGAGCGTCAGGGGAGCAGTTCTTC
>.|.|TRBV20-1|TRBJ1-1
CSATGRTEAFF
TGCAGTGCTACAGGGCGCACTGAAGCTTTCTTT
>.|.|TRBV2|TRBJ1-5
CASSEARGPQPQHF
TGTGCCAGCAGTGAAGCGCGGGGACCTCAGCCCCAGCATTTT
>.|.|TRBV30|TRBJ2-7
CAWSQGTTYEQYF
TGTGCCTGGAGCCAGGGGACTACCTACGAGCAGTACTTC
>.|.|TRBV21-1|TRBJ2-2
CASSKRTSGSTGELFF
TGTGCCAGCAGCAAAAGGACTAGCGGGAGCACCGGGGAGCTGTTTTTT
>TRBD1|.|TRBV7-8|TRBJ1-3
CASSVDRAGNTIYF
TGTGCCAGCAGCGTAGACAGGGCTGGAAACACCATATATTTT
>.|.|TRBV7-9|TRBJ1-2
CASSTTRTDGDGYTF
TGTGCCAGCAGCACTACTAGGACCGACGGAGACGGCTACACCTTC
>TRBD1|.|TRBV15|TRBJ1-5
CATSRDQDRYQPQHF
TGTGCCACCAGCAGAGATCAGGACAGGTATCAGCCCCAGCATTTT
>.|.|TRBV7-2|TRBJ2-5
CASSSRQGGRRETQYF
TGTGCCAGCAGCTCACGACAGGGCGGGAGGAGGGAGACCCAGTACTTC
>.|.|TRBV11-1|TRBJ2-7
CASSIHIGDEQYF
TGTGCCAGCAGCATCCACATCGGGGACGAGCAGTACTTC
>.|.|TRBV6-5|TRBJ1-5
CASSLRPGYGQPQHF
TGTGCCAGCAGTCTACGGCCGGGTTACGGTCAGCCCCAGCATTTT
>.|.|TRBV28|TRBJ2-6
CASSLLVGAGANVLTF
TGTGCCAGCAGTTTATTAGTAGGGGCTGGGGCCAACGTCCTGACTTTC
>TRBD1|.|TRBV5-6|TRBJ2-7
CASSFFGGQGHYEQYF
TGTGCCAGCAGCTTCTTTGGGGGACAGGGGCACTACGAGCAGTACTTC
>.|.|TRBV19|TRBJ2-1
CASSISHGEEQFF
TGTGCCAGTAGTATCTCCCACGGGGAGGAGCAGTTCTTC
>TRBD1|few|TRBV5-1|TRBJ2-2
CASSSHWTGFDTGELFF
TGCGCCAGCAGCTCTCATTGGACAGGGTTTGACACCGGGGAGCTGTTTTTT
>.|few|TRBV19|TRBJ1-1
CASSGVIGNTEAFF
TGTGCCAGTAGCGGGGTGATCGGGAACACTGAAGCTTTCTTT
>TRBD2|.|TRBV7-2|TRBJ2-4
CASSSRLAGPVAKNIQYF
TGTGCCAGCAGCTCCAGACTAGCGGGTCCAGTAGCCAAAAACATTCAGTACTTC
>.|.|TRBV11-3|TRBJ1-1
CASSLDPGNEAFF
TGTGCCAGCAGCTTAGATCCAGGGAATGAAGCTTTCTTT
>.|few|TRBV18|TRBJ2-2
CASSPTGGTHTGELFF
TGTGCCAGCTCACCGACCGGGGGTACTCACACCGGGGAGCTGTTTTTT
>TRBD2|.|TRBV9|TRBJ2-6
CATSHGGYSGANVLTF
TGTGCCACCTCCCACGGGGGGTACTCTGGGGCCAACGTCCTGACTTTC
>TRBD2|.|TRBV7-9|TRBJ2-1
CASSGTSDSYNEQFF
TGTGCCAGCAGCGGTACTAGCGACTCCTACAATGAGCAGTTCTTC
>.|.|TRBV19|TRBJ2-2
CASSIRQISTGELFF
TGTGCCAGTAGTATCAGACAGATTAGTACCGGGGAGCTGTTTTTT
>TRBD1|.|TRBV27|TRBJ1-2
CASRPGQNNYGYTF
TGTGCCAGCAGACCGGGACAGAATAACTATGGCTACACCTTC
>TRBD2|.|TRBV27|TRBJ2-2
CASSQLAEPYPGELFF
TGTGCCAGCAGCCAACTAGCGGAGCCGTACCCCGGGGAGCTGTTTTTT
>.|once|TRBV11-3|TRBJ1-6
CASNAFRTAPNSPLHF
TGTGCCAGCAACGCCTTCCGGACAGCACCTAATTCACCCCTCCACTTT
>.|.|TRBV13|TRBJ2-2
CASSLTGSTGELFF
TGTGCCAGCAGCTTAACGGGGAGCACCGGGGAGCTGTTTTTT
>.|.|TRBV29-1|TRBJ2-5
CSAGTLAETQYF
TGCAGTGCTGGGACTTTAGCGGAGACCCAGTACTTC
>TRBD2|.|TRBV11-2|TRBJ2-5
CASSEGYRGGEETQYF
TGTGCCAGCAGCGAAGGGTACCGGGGGGGGGAAGAGACCCAGTACTTC
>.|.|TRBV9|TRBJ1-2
CASSGQNYGYTF
TGTGCCAGCAGCGGACAGAACTATGGCTACACCTTC
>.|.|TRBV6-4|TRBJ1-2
CASRPQATSNYGYTF
TGTGCCAGCAGGCCACAGGCGACCTCTAACTATGGCTACACCTTC
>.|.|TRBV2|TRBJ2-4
CASSEGRQINIQYF
TGTGCCAGCAGTGAGGGTAGACAAATAAACATTCAGTACTTC
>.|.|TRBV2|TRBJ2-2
CASSDKTGELFF
TGTGCCAGCAGTGACAAAACCGGGGAGCTGTTTTTT
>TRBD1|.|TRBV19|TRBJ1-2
CASSTDRDDGYTF
TGTGCCAGTAGTACGGACAGGGATGATGGCTACACCTTC
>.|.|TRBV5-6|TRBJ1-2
CASSLYADYGYTF
TGTGCCAGCAGCTTGTATGCAGACTATGGCTACACCTTC
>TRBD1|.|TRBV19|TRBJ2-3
CASSIDSGGPDTQYF
TGTGCCAGTAGTATAGATTCAGGGGGACCAGATACGCAGTATTTT
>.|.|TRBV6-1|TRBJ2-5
CASSVGARETQYF
TGTGCCAGCAGTGTGGGGGCGCGGGAGACCCAGTACTTC
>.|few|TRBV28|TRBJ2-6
CASTPSGDRRSGANVLTF
TGTGCCAGCACCCCCTCGGGAGACAGACGCTCTGGGGCCAACGTCCTGACTTTC
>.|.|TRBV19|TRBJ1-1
CASSIDGAREAFF
TGTGCCAGTAGTATAGATGGGGCCAGAGAAGCTTTCTTT
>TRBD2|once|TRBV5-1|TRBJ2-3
CASRTGGTDTQYF
TGCGCCAGCAGGACGGGGGGAACAGATACGCAGTATTTT
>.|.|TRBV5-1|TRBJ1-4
CASKSVGGEKLFF
TGCGCCAGCAAGTCCGTTGGAGGTGAAAAACTGTTTTTT
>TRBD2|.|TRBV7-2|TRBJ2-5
CASSPRRTSGGFRTETQYF
TGTGCCAGCAGTCCTCGACGGACTAGCGGGGGCTTTCGCACAGAGACCCAGTACTTC
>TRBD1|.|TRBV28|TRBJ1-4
CASTDRINEKLFF
TGTGCCAGCACGGACAGGATTAATGAAAAACTGTTTTTT
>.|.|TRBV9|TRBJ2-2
CASSAGGGDTGELFF
TGTGCCAGCAGCGCCGGAGGAGGGGACACCGGGGAGCTGTTTTTT
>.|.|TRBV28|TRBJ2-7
CASSRYEQYF
TGTGCCAGCAGTCGCTACGAGCAGTACTTC
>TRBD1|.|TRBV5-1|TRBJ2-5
CASSIQGVLETQYF
TGCGCCAGCAGCATACAGGGGGTTTTAGAGACCCAGTACTTC
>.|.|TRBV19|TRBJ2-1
CASSPGTRSGNEQFF
TGTGCCAGTAGCCCTGGGACTCGGAGTGGCAATGAGCAGTTCTTC
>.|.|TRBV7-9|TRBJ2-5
CASSFASDSWETQYF
TGTGCCAGCAGCTTCGCCTCTGACTCCTGGGAGACCCAGTACTTC
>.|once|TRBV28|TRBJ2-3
CANAPQGTDTQYF
TGTGCCAACGCCCCACAGGGCACAGATACGCAGTATTTT
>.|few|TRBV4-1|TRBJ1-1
CASSKFGATEAFF
TGCGCCAGCAGCAAGTTTGGGGCCACTGAAGCTTTCTTT